The clone carrying this TCR beta chain has more than one count but fewer than ten. Its antigen is undetermined. Sequencing targeted expressed TCRB transcripts, as all isolated RNA had been reverse transcribed. Profiling relied on immunoSEQ multiplex PCR, and the TCRdb table lists in-frame clones only, not all of them. The sample contains 200,000 to 250,000 clones, under 13% of which appear only once. The data were obtained in a study of beta chain features in type 1 diabetes. Study-wide results and limits: Possible PCR preference for shorter templates applied equally to patients and controls. Type 1 diabetes patients had fewer VDJ junction insertions and more deletions.

Germline CDR1 is MNHEY and CDR2 is SMNVEV (reference sequence). The CDR3 is 16 amino acids. Trimming took 7 bases from V and 3 from J, leaving 16 bases between them. This receptor was obtained from a young man in good health. The chain couples TRBV27 to TRBJ2-6; D is perhaps TRBD1 or TRBD2 (6 bases each). Sequenced: central memory CD4+ T cells from blood. The CDR3 is CASIRDTGGGANVLTF. CDR3 nucleotide sequence: TGTGCCAGCATCCGGGACACCGGGGGTGGGGCCAACGTCCTGACTTTC.